A selection of T cell receptor beta chains follows, all from one sample in a study of identical twins. MiXCR, run by TCRdb on the 5' RACE reads, gives a single entry per CDR3 protein. The sample carries approximately 260,000 distinct CDR3 sequences, roughly 8.7% recorded once. The sample was also linked to a second study, of yellow fever vaccine responses in identical twins.

Sequenced sample: CD8+ T cells sorted from blood. Receptors were obtained from a woman aged 18-35 years in good health. The CDR3 runs from the conserved cysteine through the conserved F or W. The order of the fields is J gene, D gene, clone size, V gene, CDR3 DNA, CDR3 protein. A D gene is named only where the DNA matches it firmly. Expanded clones get a size class; other rows say once, few or many, or leave the size out.

TRBJ2-5,.,.,TRBV6-5,TGTGCCAGCAGTTACGGCGAGGGGTTCCAAGAGACCCAGTACTTC,CASSYGEGFQETQYF
TRBJ2-3,.,.,TRBV27,TGTGCCAGCAGCCCTCGGCTACAGGGACCAGATACGCAGTATTTT,CASSPRLQGPDTQYF
TRBJ1-1,TRBD1,many,TRBV7-9,TGTGCCAGCAGCACGGGACAGATCAACACTGAAGCTTTCTTT,CASSTGQINTEAFF
TRBJ2-1,.,.,TRBV4-3,TGCGCCAGCAGCCAAGGTAGCGGAGGGCACAATGAGCAGTTCTTC,CASSQGSGGHNEQFF
TRBJ2-7,TRBD2,few,TRBV29-1,TGCAGCGTTCAGGCTAGCGGGAGGTACGAGCAGTACTTC,CSVQASGRYEQYF
TRBJ2-1,.,few,TRBV15,TGTGCCACCAGCGAGCGGTTCGATGAGCAGTTCTTC,CATSERFDEQFF
TRBJ2-5,TRBD2,many,TRBV12-3/TRBV12-4,TGTGCCAGCAGTCGATGGGGGGGGATCGAGACCCAGTACTTC,CASSRWGGIETQYF
TRBJ2-1,TRBD2,many,TRBV5-1,TGCGCCAGCAGCAATAGCGGGAGGGCCTACAATGAGCAGTTCTTC,CASSNSGRAYNEQFF
TRBJ2-5,TRBD2,.,TRBV28,TGTGCCAGCAGGCTAACTAGCGGGACCCAAGAGACCCAGTACTTC,CASRLTSGTQETQYF
TRBJ2-3,TRBD2,.,TRBV6-2/TRBV6-3,TGTGCCAGCAGTTACCCAGAGCGGGGCACCACAGATACGCAGTATTTT,CASSYPERGTTDTQYF
TRBJ2-7,.,many,TRBV29-1,TGCAGCGTTGAGGTCGGGAACAGCCACTACGAGCAGTACTTC,CSVEVGNSHYEQYF
TRBJ2-7,TRBD2,few,TRBV12-3/TRBV12-4,TGTGCCAGCAGTTTTTACGGTAGCGGGAGCTACGAGCAGTACTTC,CASSFYGSGSYEQYF
TRBJ1-5,TRBD1,few,TRBV12-3/TRBV12-4,TGTGCCAGCAAAGGACAGGGGGCCAATCAGCCCCAGCATTTT,CASKGQGANQPQHF
TRBJ2-7,.,few,TRBV29-1,TGCAGCGTTGAGGGGCGGGAAGGGTACGAGCAGTACTTC,CSVEGREGYEQYF
TRBJ2-3,.,few,TRBV4-3,TGCGCCAGCAGCCAAGAATTGCAGAGAGATACGCAGTATTTT,CASSQELQRDTQYF
TRBJ1-5,.,.,TRBV11-2,TGTGCCAGCAGCTTAGATAAAGCCGCGGTGGGCAATCAGCCCCAGCATTTT,CASSLDKAAVGNQPQHF
TRBJ2-7,TRBD1,.,TRBV6-5,TGTGCCAGCAGTTACTTCAGGGGGCGCGACTCCTACGAGCAGTACTTC,CASSYFRGRDSYEQYF
TRBJ2-2,.,few,TRBV7-9,TGTGCCAGCAGCTTAGCTGAGACGGCCGCGAACACCGGGGAGCTGTTTTTT,CASSLAETAANTGELFF
TRBJ2-1,.,many,TRBV6-2/TRBV6-3,TGTGCCAGCAGTTACTCCGGAAACAATGAGCAGTTCTTC,CASSYSGNNEQFF
TRBJ2-1,.,few,TRBV15,TGTGCCACCAGCAGGGGCGCAGGCGGTAGGGACAATGAGCAGTTCTTC,CATSRGAGGRDNEQFF
TRBJ2-5,.,few,TRBV29-1,TGCAGCGTTGTAGCTGTCGGGGAGACCCAGTACTTC,CSVVAVGETQYF
TRBJ2-1,.,few,TRBV7-8,TGTGCCAGCAGCTTAGCTGCGGGGCTAGGGGCTTACAATGAGCAGTTCTTC,CASSLAAGLGAYNEQFF
TRBJ1-1,TRBD1,few,TRBV7-9,TGTGCCAGCAGCTTAGTCGGACAGGGGGGCACTGAAGCTTTCTTT,CASSLVGQGGTEAFF
TRBJ1-1,.,few,TRBV12-3/TRBV12-4,TGTGCCAGCAGTTATGTGAAGAACACTGAAGCTTTCTTT,CASSYVKNTEAFF
TRBJ1-5,.,many,TRBV27,TGTGCCAGCAGTTGGGGGGGTCCCGGTCAGCCCCAGCATTTT,CASSWGGPGQPQHF
TRBJ1-5,.,.,TRBV15,TGTGCCACCAGCATAGATAGGATACCGGTGGATCAGCCCCAGCATTTT,CATSIDRIPVDQPQHF
TRBJ2-1,TRBD1,.,TRBV20-1,TGCAGTGCTAGCGACAGGGTTGCAGTTTGGAATGAGCAGTTCTTC,CSASDRVAVWNEQFF
TRBJ1-1,.,.,TRBV2,TGTGCCAGCAGCGTACCTTCGAACACTGAAGCTTTCTTT,CASSVPSNTEAFF
TRBJ2-4,TRBD1,.,TRBV3-1,TGTGCCAGCAGTATCGGGACAGGGGACATTCAGTACTTC,CASSIGTGDIQYF
TRBJ2-7,.,many,TRBV6-2/TRBV6-3,TGTGCCAGCAGTTACGTAGGGACACGGGACTACGAGCAGTACTTC,CASSYVGTRDYEQYF
TRBJ2-2,.,many,TRBV6-2/TRBV6-3,TGTGCCAGCAGTTACTCGGGTACCGGGGAGCTGTTTTTT,CASSYSGTGELFF
TRBJ1-1,.,.,TRBV20-1,TGCAGTGCTCCCCCGACGGGGAACAATCCTGAAGCTTTCTTT,CSAPPTGNNPEAFF
TRBJ2-7,TRBD1,few,TRBV5-5,TGTGCCAGCAGACTAGACAGGGCCCACGAGCAGTACTTC,CASRLDRAHEQYF
TRBJ2-1,.,many,TRBV24-1,TGTGCCACCAGTGTGGCGGCATTCAATGAGCAGTTCTTC,CATSVAAFNEQFF
TRBJ2-3,.,few,TRBV6-1,TGTGCCAGCAGTCCGACGGGACTCCCTATGACAGATACGCAGTATTTT,CASSPTGLPMTDTQYF
TRBJ2-2,.,many,TRBV29-1,TGCAGCGCACCCGAGCCCACCGGGGAGCTGTTTTTT,CSAPEPTGELFF
TRBJ2-4,TRBD1,.,TRBV12-3/TRBV12-4,TGTGCCAGCAGTCCTCGGACAGGGGAAAACATTCAGTACTTC,CASSPRTGENIQYF
TRBJ2-7,TRBD2,few,TRBV27,TGTGCCAGCAGTTCCTCGGGGGGTGGCGAGCAGTACTTC,CASSSSGGGEQYF
TRBJ2-7,TRBD1,few,TRBV27,TGTGCCAGCAGTTTATTGGACGGGACAGGGTACAACGAGCAGTACTTC,CASSLLDGTGYNEQYF
TRBJ2-7,.,few,TRBV4-1,TGCGCCAGCAGCCAAGAAGGGGATGGCGGGGACGAGCAGTACTTC,CASSQEGDGGDEQYF
TRBJ2-3,TRBD2,.,TRBV4-1,TGCGCCAGCAGCCAACCCACTAGCGGATCAACATCTAGCACAGATACGCAGTATTTT,CASSQPTSGSTSSTDTQYF
TRBJ2-7,TRBD2,few,TRBV7-9,TGTGCCAGCAGCTCCTTGACTAGCGGGTTCCCCTACGAGCAGTACTTC,CASSSLTSGFPYEQYF